One TCR beta chain is described in this entry. Assay used: immunoSEQ multiplex PCR; TCRdb lists only in-frame clones, some missing. Among around 12,000 clones listed, about 75% were seen once. CDR1 MNHEY and CDR2 SMNVEV come from the germline V gene (reference sequence). The length of the CDR3 is 16 residues. V lost 6 bases to trimming and J lost 3 bases; unmatched junction nucleotides: 12. The sample is drawn from a study of blood T cell repertoires in COVID-19. The sample comprised peripheral blood. V gene TRBV27 combines with J gene TRBJ2-7; 9 nucleotides agree with TRBD1. The receptor's source is a woman older than 75 with acute or convalescent COVID-19. CDR3 nucleotides: TGTGCCAGCAGCCGAGCGGGGACAGGGTGGGGCTACGAGCAGTACTTC. Protein: CASSRAGTGWGYEQYF.